This T cell receptor beta chain was captured in a study of beta chain features in type 1 diabetes. Study-wide results and caveats: The study found moderately but significantly shorter TCRB CDR3s in all four CD4+ subsets of Type 1 diabetes patients. Sampled from patients, naive, central memory and Treg TCRB repertoires appeared more similar than those sampled from healthy donors.

Heparinised blood was drawn once per donor, averaging about 116 mL. cDNA synthesis used the whole RNA isolate, giving expressed TCRB sequences. Only in-frame clones appear in the TCRdb table, and some are missing; sequencing was by immunoSEQ multiplex PCR. The sample holds roughly 100,000 clones, under 30% seen once. To note about this clone: Antigen: not known.

Germline assignment: CDR1 SGDLS and CDR2 YYNGEE. V was pared by 0 bases and J by 5 bases, with 23 bases between. This CDR3 is 19 amino acids long. The clonotype comes from a young woman with type 1 diabetes. The genes are TRBV9 and TRBJ2-2; maybe TRBD2 (6 bases). Sequencing used central memory CD4+ T cells from blood. DNA of the CDR3: TGTGCCAGCAGCGTAGGGAGTAGCGCTTACTCCGGAGGGACCGGGGAGCTGTTTTTT. It encodes CASSVGSSAYSGGTGELFF.